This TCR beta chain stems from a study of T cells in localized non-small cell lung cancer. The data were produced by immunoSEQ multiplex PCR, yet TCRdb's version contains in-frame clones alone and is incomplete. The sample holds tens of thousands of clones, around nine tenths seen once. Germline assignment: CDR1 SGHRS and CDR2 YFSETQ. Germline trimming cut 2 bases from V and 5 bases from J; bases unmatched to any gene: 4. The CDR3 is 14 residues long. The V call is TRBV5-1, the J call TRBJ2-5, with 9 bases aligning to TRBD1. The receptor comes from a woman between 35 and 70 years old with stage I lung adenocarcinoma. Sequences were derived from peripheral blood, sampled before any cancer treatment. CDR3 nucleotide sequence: TGCGCCAGCAGCTTCACAGGGGGCAGGGAGACCCAGTACTTC. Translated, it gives CASSFTGGRETQYF.